These T cell receptor beta chains were read from a single sample in a study of cytomegalovirus exposure and HLA in healthy donors. The method was immunoSEQ multiplex PCR; TCRdb's version includes in-frame clones alone and lacks a portion of them. Here the sample spans fewer than 200,000 clones, nearly 80% being singletons. The sequenced sample consisted of PBMCs. The receptors stem from a man younger than 35 in good health and CMV-seropositive. CDR3s include the opening cysteine and the closing phenylalanine or tryptophan. The order of the fields is V gene, clone size, D gene, J gene, CDR3 DNA, CDR3 protein. D genes are given only for firm matches. Clone sizes are given selectively: once, few, many, or a class where the clone is expanded.

>TRBV4-1|NA|TRBD1|TRBJ1-2
TGCGCCAGCAGCCAAATAATCAGGGACAGGGGGCTTACTGGCTACACCTTC
CASSQIIRDRGLTGYTF
>TRBV11-2|NA|TRBD1|TRBJ2-3
TGTGCCAGCAGCCCGACAGGGAAGAGCACAGATACGCAGTATTTT
CASSPTGKSTDTQYF
>TRBV6-1|NA|NA|TRBJ1-1
TGTGCCAGCACCCCCATCGGGGGGACTGAAGCTTTCTTT
CASTPIGGTEAFF
>TRBV2|NA|NA|TRBJ1-3
TGTGCCAGCAGTGAGCTTTCTGGCGGCCGCTCTGGAAACACCATATATTTT
CASSELSGGRSGNTIYF
>TRBV2|NA|NA|TRBJ1-5
TGTGCCAGCAGGGAGGGTGGGATCCCTTATAGCAATCAGCCCCAGCATTTT
CASREGGIPYSNQPQHF
>TRBV6-1|NA|NA|TRBJ2-3
TGTGCCAGCAGTGAATGGTCCAGGGTAACAGATACGCAGTATTTT
CASSEWSRVTDTQYF
>TRBV25-1|NA|NA|TRBJ1-2
TGTGCCAGCAGTGAGGAATGGACAGAAGGAGGCTACACCTTC
CASSEEWTEGGYTF
>TRBV5-1|NA|NA|TRBJ2-2
TGCGCCAGCAGCCCCCAACTTCCGAACACCGGGGAGCTGTTTTTT
CASSPQLPNTGELFF
>TRBV7-2|few|NA|TRBJ1-5
TGTGCCAGCAGCCCGGACAGAGCAAATCAGCCCCAGCATTTT
CASSPDRANQPQHF
>TRBV14|NA|NA|TRBJ2-7
TGTGCCAGCAGCCCGATTGACAGGGAGGTAGGCTACGAGCAGTACTTC
CASSPIDREVGYEQYF
>TRBV4-2|NA|NA|TRBJ1-4
TGTGCCAGCAGCCCGCTCCCCCAGGATGAAAAACTGTTTTTT
CASSPLPQDEKLFF
>TRBV4-1|NA|TRBD1|TRBJ2-6
TGCGCCAGCAGCCAACAGACAGGGCCTGACTCTGGGGCCAACGTCCTGACTTTC
CASSQQTGPDSGANVLTF
>TRBV4-1|once|TRBD1|TRBJ2-3
TGCGCCAGCAGCCAGGACAGGGGGACAGATACGCAGTATTTT
CASSQDRGTDTQYF
>TRBV6-1|NA|TRBD1|TRBJ2-5
TGTGCCAGCAGTGAATGGGACAGGGTGCCAGAGACCCAGTACTTC
CASSEWDRVPETQYF
>TRBV6-5|NA|TRBD1|TRBJ1-2
TGTGCCAGCAGTTCCGTTAGGGGGGACAGCTATGGCTACACCTTC
CASSSVRGDSYGYTF
>TRBV5-1|NA|NA|TRBJ1-1
TGCGCCAGCAGCATAACAGGGTTCACTGAAGCTTTCTTT
CASSITGFTEAFF
>TRBV5-1|NA|TRBD1|TRBJ2-7
TGCGCCAGCACCTCACTTGATCGGACAGGGGCCTACGAGCAGTACTTC
CASTSLDRTGAYEQYF
>TRBV15|NA|TRBD2|TRBJ2-7
TGTGCCACCAGAGCCAGCGGGAGGTCCTACGAGCAGTACTTC
CATRASGRSYEQYF
>TRBV5-1|few|TRBD2|TRBJ2-1
TGCGCCAGCAGCATAGGGACTAGTAATTACAATGAGCAGTTCTTC
CASSIGTSNYNEQFF
>TRBV29-1|NA|NA|TRBJ2-6
TGCAGCGTTGATCTGCCGACACCCTCTGGGGCCAACGTCCTGACTTTC
CSVDLPTPSGANVLTF
>TRBV25-1|NA|TRBD1|TRBJ1-2
TGTGCCAGCAGGGACGGACAGGGGGCAACCTATGGCTACACCTTC
CASRDGQGATYGYTF
>TRBV18|NA|TRBD2|TRBJ2-7
TGTGCCAGCTCACTGGCCTCTAGCGGGAGGTTCTACGAGCAGTACTTC
CASSLASSGRFYEQYF
>TRBV7-2|NA|NA|TRBJ1-1
TGTGCCAGCAGCTTAGGAGGCCCGGGCACTGAAGCTTTCTTT
CASSLGGPGTEAFF